This T cell receptor (beta chain) was sequenced for a study of metastatic and nonmetastatic thyroid tumors. Study outcomes and limitations: Significantly greater TCR beta diversity was reportedly found in malignant thyroid tumors than in benign nodules (in blood and tumor).

Thyroid surgery had not been preceded by any treatment in any patient. This clone was detected many times. Its antigen is unknown. Mismatch with germline at one junction end may stem from a read error. The CDR3 contains 15 residues. CDR1 is SSHAT and CDR2 is FNYEAQ in the germline V gene (reference sequence). Original processing notes: Built for papillary thyroid cancer, a distant-metastasis classifier drew on CDR3 differences across clinicopathological groups. TCRdb re-called the PCR reads through MiXCR. The V and J calls follow TCRdb's processing rather than the paper's. The repertoire has 23,000 or so clones, 28% of them found once; the top ten carry 13% to 15%.

This clonotype was sampled from a male donor with papillary thyroid cancer or a benign thyroid nodule (not recorded which). Some clones in this sample may be carry-over from other donors' samples. Sequencing was performed on tumor tissue. The chain links TRBV7-7 to TRBJ2-2; D remains ambiguous. CDR3 DNA sequence: TGTGCTAGCAGCTTAAATCCGGGGAACACCGGGGAGCTGTTTTTT. Translated: CASSLNPGNTGELFF.